These 11 T cell receptor beta chains were sequenced from one sample in a study of blood T cell repertoires in COVID-19. Method: immunoSEQ multiplex PCR; TCRdb's copy keeps in-frame clones and lacks some. The data show about 68,000 clones, 84% seen once. Source material: peripheral blood. These receptors originate from a man aged 45-65 years with active COVID-19.

To note about this clone: The junction shows a germline mismatch at one end, possibly a read error. The chain couples TRBV5-1 to TRBJ1-6; a possible D gene is TRBD1 (6 bases). The CDR3 is 15 amino acids. Per the germline V gene, CDR1 is SGHRS and CDR2 is YFSETQ. The CDR3 reads CASTLDSSYNSPLHF. The DNA of the CDR3 is TGCGCCAGCACCTTGGACAGCTCCTATAATTCACCCCTCCACTTT. The full variable domain, in which reference TRBV5-1 and TRBJ1-6 provide the parts outside the CDR3, is KAGVTQTPRYLIKTRGQQVTLSCSPISGHRSVSWYQQTPGQGLQFLFEYFSETQRNKGNFPGRFSGRQFSNSRSEMNVSTLELGDSALYLCASTLDSSYNSPLHFGNGTRLTVT.

The rearrangement joins TRBV5-6 to TRBJ2-2; 7 positions match TRBD2. The CDR3 loop spans 16 amino acids. V lost 2 bases to trimming and J lost 3 bases; unmatched junction nucleotides: 7. Germline-derived CDR1 and CDR2 are SGHDT and YYEEEE. The CDR3 DNA is TGTGCCAGCAGCTTAAGGGCTAGCGGATACACCGGGGAGCTGTTTTTT. Translated, it gives CASSLRASGYTGELFF.

This chain links TRBV7-2 with TRBJ2-3; possibly TRBD2 for D (6 bases). The V end lost 4 bases, the J end lost 1 base, and 12 bases lay between the germline ends. The CDR3 extends over 15 amino acids. Germline loops: CDR1 SGHTA, CDR2 FQGNSA. The CDR3 spells CASSSTSFGTDTQYF. CDR3 bases: TGTGCCAGCAGCTCAACTAGCTTCGGCACAGATACGCAGTATTTT.

The V call is TRBV6-5, the J call TRBJ2-5; perhaps TRBD2 as D (7 bases). Germline values: CDR1 MNHEY, CDR2 SVGAGI. V was trimmed by 8 bases and J by 9 bases, leaving 16 bases between them. The length of the CDR3 is 12 residues. CDR3 sequence: CASEQGRGAQYF. Written as DNA, the CDR3 is TGTGCCAGCGAACAGGGCCGGGGGGCCCAGTACTTC.

The rearrangement links TRBV6-5 to TRBJ2-2; D perhaps matches TRBD1 (5 bases). This CDR3 has 13 amino acids. The germline V and J ends were trimmed by 2 bases and 5 bases, with 6 bases remaining between them. The germline V gene has CDR1 MNHEY and CDR2 SVGAGI. The CDR3: CASSYPGTGELFF. The CDR3, as DNA: TGTGCCAGCAGTTACCCAGGGACCGGGGAGCTGTTTTTT.

The chain has TRBV19 and TRBJ2-7; a weak D match, TRBD2 (5 bases). CDR3 length equals 13 residues. In germline, CDR1 is LNHDA, CDR2 SQIVND (reference sequence). The V gene lost 6 bases and the J gene lost 6 bases, with 15 bases spanning the gap. The CDR3 here is CASRPDGVSEQYF. Here the CDR3 DNA reads TGTGCCAGTAGACCGGACGGGGTCTCCGAGCAGTACTTC. Filled out from reference TRBV19 and TRBJ2-7, the complete variable domain reads DGGITQSPKYLFRKEGQNVTLSCEQNLNHDAMYWYRQDPGQGLRLIYYSQIVNDFQKGDIAEGYSVSREKKESFPLTVTSAQKNPTAFYLCASRPDGVSEQYFGPGTRLTVT.

This chain links TRBV13 with TRBJ2-1; TRBD2 aligns across 7 bases. There are 15 residues in the CDR3. The V and J ends lost 5 bases and 3 bases, in that order; junction bases with no gene match: 7. Germline CDR1 is PRHDT and CDR2 is FYEKMQ (reference sequence). CDR3 bases: TGTGCCAGCAGCCAGAGCGGGACCCTCTACAATGAGCAGTTCTTC. It specifies CASSQSGTLYNEQFF.

This chain joins TRBV20-1 and TRBJ2-7, with 10 bases fitting TRBD1. This CDR3 is built from 15 residues. Germline V gene lookup returns CDR1 DFQATT and CDR2 SNEGSKA (reference sequence). Unmatched junction bases numbered 13, after V lost 3 bases and J lost 8 bases. DNA of the CDR3: TGCAGTGCTAGTCCTCCTCCGGGACAGGGGACTAAGCAGTACTTC. It translates to CSASPPPGQGTKQYF.

The V call is TRBV6-2 or TRBV6-3, the J call TRBJ2-3; TRBD1 agrees at 7 bases. Germline V gives CDR1 MNHEY, CDR2 SVGEGT. V dropped 5 bases and J dropped 0; count of bases not matched to a gene: 5. The CDR3 sequence is 15 residues long. The CDR3 loop reads CASSQGQLSTDTQYF. CDR3 sequence (DNA): TGTGCCAGCAGTCAGGGACAGCTTAGCACAGATACGCAGTATTTT.

J is TRBJ2-1 and V is TRBV6-4, with TRBD2 as a possible D gene (5 bases). CDR1 and CDR2 (germline): MRHNA, SNTAGT. The ends were cut back, 6 bases at V and 9 bases at J, with 12 bases in the middle. This CDR3 is built from 12 residues. CDR3 nucleotide sequence: TGTGCCAGCAGCCCCGGACGGGGTGAGCAGTTCTTC. It specifies CASSPGRGEQFF.

This clone was seen more than once but under ten times. The rearrangement joins TRBV15 to TRBJ1-5, with TRBD1 identical over 7 bases. Germline V lookup: CDR1 LNHNV, CDR2 YYDKDF (reference sequence). J was trimmed by 1 base and V by 5 bases; bases with no gene match: 5. This CDR3 is 15 amino acids long. CDR3 amino acids: CATSLGTASNQPQHF. The CDR3 DNA reads TGTGCCACCAGCCTCGGGACAGCGAGCAATCAGCCCCAGCATTTT.